This T cell receptor (beta chain) was captured by sequencing in a study of blood T cell repertoires in COVID-19. Patients of the Seattle cohort, enrolled during active infection, were followed longitudinally. Profiled with immunoSEQ multiplex PCR; TCRdb holds only in-frame clones, not every one. The repertoire includes 130,000 or so clones, 84% of them detected once, and about 8.9% sits in the top ten. The CDR3 loop spans 15 amino acids. Germline CDR1 is LNHNV and CDR2 is YYDKDF (reference sequence). V dropped 3 bases and J dropped 1; count of bases not matched to a gene: 4. The chain links TRBV15 to TRBJ2-7; 9 bases line up with TRBD2. The receptor's source is a man aged 25 to 45 with COVID-19, enrolled during active disease. Sequenced material: peripheral blood. In nucleotides, the CDR3 is TGTGCCACCAGCAGTCCTAGCGGGAATTCCTACGAGCAGTACTTC. It translates to CATSSPSGNSYEQYF. Variable domain in full (rest from reference TRBV15 and TRBJ2-7): DAMVIQNPRYQVTQFGKPVTLSCSQTLNHNVMYWYQQKSSQAPKLLFHYYDKDFNNEADTPDNFQSRRPNTSFCFLDIRSPGLGDTAMYLCATSSPSGNSYEQYFGPGTRLTVT.